This T cell receptor (beta chain) was profiled in a study of shared clonotypes between healthy human individuals. Looking at the study overall: Each donor's CD8 memory used one plate, CD8 naive two, each CD4 subset three. The study, taken as a whole, reports: Donor clonotype sharing was expected to depend on sequencing depth. Clonotypes shared by all four donors outscored non-shared clonotypes in generation probability.

The V end was cut by 2 bases, the J end by 2 bases, with 7 bases between. The CDR3 has 13 residues. CDR1 and CDR2 from the germline V gene are SGHRS and YFSETQ. This clone appeared a few times. Its antigen remains unidentified. The sample carries other DNA sequences with the same CDR3. Positive CCR7 selection of CD45RO-negative cells yielded the naive CD8 cells, and terminally differentiated effector memory CD45RA+ cells were excluded. Every subset's genomic DNA went evenly onto several immunoSEQ plates. Sequencing used immunoSEQ multiplex PCR; TCRdb keeps in-frame clones, though not all of them. Of some 2 million clones in the sample, approximately 94% were seen once.

V is TRBV5-1 and J is TRBJ1-2; D not certain. The receptor's source is a man aged 18 to 35 in good health. Input material: naive CD8+ T cells sorted from blood. CDR3 region: CASSFTENYGYTF. CDR3 sequence (DNA): TGCGCCAGCAGCTTTACAGAGAACTATGGCTACACCTTC.